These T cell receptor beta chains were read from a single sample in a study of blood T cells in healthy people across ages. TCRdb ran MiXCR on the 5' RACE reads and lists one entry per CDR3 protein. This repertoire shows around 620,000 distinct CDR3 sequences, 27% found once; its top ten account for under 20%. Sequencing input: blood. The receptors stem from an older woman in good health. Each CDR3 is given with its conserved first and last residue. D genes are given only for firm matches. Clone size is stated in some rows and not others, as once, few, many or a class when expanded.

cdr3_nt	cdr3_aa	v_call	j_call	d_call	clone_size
TGTGCCAGCCCACCCCTCCAGGAGACCCAGTACTTC	CASPPLQETQYF	TRBV18	TRBJ2-5	.	.
TGCAGTGCAATGGGACTAGCGGGGGGCCGGGGCGGTGAGCAGTTCTTC	CSAMGLAGGRGGEQFF	TRBV20-1	TRBJ2-1	TRBD2	.
TGTGCCAGCAGTTTTGTTTTCCTTCGCGATAGCAATCAGCCCCAGCATTTT	CASSFVFLRDSNQPQHF	TRBV12-3/TRBV12-4	TRBJ1-5	.	.
TGTGCCAGTAGTATGGACACTGAAGAGACCCAGTACTTC	CASSMDTEETQYF	TRBV19	TRBJ2-5	.	.
TGCAGTGCTAGTGGCACGGGGGCTATTAATAATGAAAAACTGTTTTTT	CSASGTGAINNEKLFF	TRBV20-1	TRBJ1-4	.	.
TGTGCCAGCAGCTTGCAGGGTGGGGATGAGCAGTTCTTC	CASSLQGGDEQFF	TRBV7-3	TRBJ2-1	.	.
TGCGCCAGCAGCATCGAGGGGGGGCGACACAATGAGCAGTTCTTC	CASSIEGGRHNEQFF	TRBV5-1	TRBJ2-1	.	few
TGCGCCAGCAGCCAAGAATCGTGGCGGGGGGGCCACACAGATACGCAGTATTTT	CASSQESWRGGHTDTQYF	TRBV4-3	TRBJ2-3	TRBD2	.
TGTGCCAGCAGCTTAACAGGGTATAATGAAAAACTGTTTTTT	CASSLTGYNEKLFF	TRBV7-2	TRBJ1-4	.	.
TGCAGCGTCGGGGAGAATAGCAATCAGCCCCAGCATTTT	CSVGENSNQPQHF	TRBV29-1	TRBJ1-5	.	many
TGTGCCAGCAGTGTAACCGCCGGGGGAGGGTACGAGCAGTACTTC	CASSVTAGGGYEQYF	TRBV9	TRBJ2-7	TRBD2	.
TGTGCCAGCAGCCCCCAAATGGCCAAAAACATTCAGTACTTC	CASSPQMAKNIQYF	TRBV12-3/TRBV12-4	TRBJ2-4	.	many
TGTGCCAGCACCGACCGGACCCCGAGGGGCTACACCTTC	CASTDRTPRGYTF	TRBV6-6	TRBJ1-2	.	few
TGTGCCAGCAGCTCACCGGGACTTATCGAGTACTTC	CASSSPGLIEYF	TRBV7-2	TRBJ2-5	.	many
TGTGCCAGTAGCATCAGGACAGGGGAGCCCGGGGGCTACACCTTC	CASSIRTGEPGGYTF	TRBV19	TRBJ1-2	TRBD1	.
TGTGCCAGCACCCGTGGGGGCCGGGAGACCCAGTACTTC	CASTRGGRETQYF	TRBV6-2/TRBV6-3	TRBJ2-5	.	.
TGCGCCAGCTCACAGACAGGGGGTTTCGGGGAGCTGTTTTTT	CASSQTGGFGELFF	TRBV4-3	TRBJ2-2	TRBD1	.
TGTGCCAGCAGCCCGGGGATTCGGGAGACCCAGTACTTC	CASSPGIRETQYF	TRBV6-2/TRBV6-3	TRBJ2-5	.	few
TGTGCCAGCAGCTTGAACCAACAGAAGGAGCAGTACTTC	CASSLNQQKEQYF	TRBV7-9	TRBJ2-7	.	few
TGTGCCAGCAGCCAAGGGTTATCGCCCCAGCATTTT	CASSQGLSPQHF	TRBV3-1	TRBJ1-5	.	.
TGTGCCAGCAGTTTAGCGCGACAGGGGAGGGCTGAAGCTTTCTTT	CASSLARQGRAEAFF	TRBV12-3/TRBV12-4	TRBJ1-1	TRBD1	few